The 4 T cell receptor beta chains below all came from one sample that was sequenced in a study of CD8 T cell repertoires and HIV-1 epitope variants. The data were produced by immunoSEQ multiplex PCR, yet TCRdb's version contains in-frame clones alone and is incomplete. The data show about 4,600 clones, approximately 65% seen once. No antigens are known for them. Sequences were obtained from cultured CD8+ T cells derived from PBMCs. Receptors originate from a male donor with HIV.

The CDR3 sequence: CASSIQSSYNSPLHF. CDR3 bases: TGTGCCAGTAGTATACAGAGCTCCTATAATTCACCCCTCCACTTT. This chain connects TRBV19 to TRBJ1-6; the D is unclear. V lost 2 bases and J lost 0, with 5 bases in between. Germline lookup yields CDR1 LNHDA and CDR2 SQIVND (reference sequence). CDR3 length equals 15 residues.

The DNA for the CDR3 is TGTGCCAGCAGCTCGCGGGGGGGATCCTACAATGAGCAGTTCTTC. Amino acid sequence: CASSSRGGSYNEQFF. The chain has TRBV5-6 and TRBJ2-1, with TRBD2 matching 9 bases. The V gene end was trimmed by 3 bases and the J gene end by 1 base; junction bases not matched to a gene: 2. The CDR3 covers 15 residues. Looked up from germline, CDR1 is SGHDT and CDR2 is YYEEEE.

This clone was counted only a few times. The chain employs TRBV5-1 and TRBJ2-7; D is undetermined. V was trimmed by 0 bases and J by 7 bases, leaving 14 bases between them. Germline lookup yields CDR1 SGHRS and CDR2 YFSETQ. This CDR3 comprises 14 residues. As DNA, the CDR3 is TGCGCCAGCAGCTTGGGTGGGGAATACTCGGAGCAGTACTTC. Amino acids: CASSLGGEYSEQYF.

The V gene is TRBV11-1, the J gene TRBJ2-7; D remains ambiguous. V was pared by 3 bases and J by 2 bases, with 8 bases between. Germline values: CDR1 SGHAT, CDR2 FQDESV (reference sequence). The CDR3 has 13 amino acids. In DNA form, the CDR3 reads TGTGCCAGCAGCTTTGCAGAAGCCTACGAGCAGTACTTC. Translating it yields CASSFAEAYEQYF.